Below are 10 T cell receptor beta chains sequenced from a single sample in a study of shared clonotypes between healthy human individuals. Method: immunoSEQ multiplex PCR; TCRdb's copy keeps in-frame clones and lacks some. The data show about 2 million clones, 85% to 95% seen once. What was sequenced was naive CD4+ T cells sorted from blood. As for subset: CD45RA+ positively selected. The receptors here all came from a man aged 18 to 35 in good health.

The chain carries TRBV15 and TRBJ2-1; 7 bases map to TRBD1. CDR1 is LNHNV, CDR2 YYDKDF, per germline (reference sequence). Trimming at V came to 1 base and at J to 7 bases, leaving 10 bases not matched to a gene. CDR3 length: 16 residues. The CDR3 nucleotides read TGTGCCACCAGCAGAGGGTTCGACAGGGTTTGGAATGAGCAGTTCTTC. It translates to CATSRGFDRVWNEQFF.

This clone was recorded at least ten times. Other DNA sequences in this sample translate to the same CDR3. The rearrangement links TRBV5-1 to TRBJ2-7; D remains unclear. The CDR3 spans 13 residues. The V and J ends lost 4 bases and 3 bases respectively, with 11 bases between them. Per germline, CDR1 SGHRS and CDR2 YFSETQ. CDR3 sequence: CASSPSDGYEQYF. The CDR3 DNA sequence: TGCGCCAGCAGCCCCTCGGACGGCTACGAGCAGTACTTC.

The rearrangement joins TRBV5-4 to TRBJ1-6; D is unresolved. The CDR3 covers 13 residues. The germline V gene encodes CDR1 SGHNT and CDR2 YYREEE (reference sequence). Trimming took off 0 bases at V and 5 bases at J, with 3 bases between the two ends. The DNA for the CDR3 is TGTGCCAGCAGCTTGGATAATAATTCACCCCTCCACTTT. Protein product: CASSLDNNSPLHF.

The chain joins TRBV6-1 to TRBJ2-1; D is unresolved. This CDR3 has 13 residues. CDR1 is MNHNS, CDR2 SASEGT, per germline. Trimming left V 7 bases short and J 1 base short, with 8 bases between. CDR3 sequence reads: CASTAGSYNEQFF. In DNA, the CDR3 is TGTGCCAGCACCGCCGGTTCCTACAATGAGCAGTTCTTC.

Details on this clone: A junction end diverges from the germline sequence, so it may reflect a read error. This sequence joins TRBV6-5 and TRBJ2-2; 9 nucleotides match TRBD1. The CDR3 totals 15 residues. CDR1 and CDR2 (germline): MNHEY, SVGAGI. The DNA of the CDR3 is TGTGCCAGCAGTCGCGGACAGGGGAACGCCGGGGAGCTGTTTTTT. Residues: CASSRGQGNAGELFF.

The CDR3 reads CASTKHTQETQYF. For the CDR3, the DNA is TGTGCCAGCACAAAACACACCCAAGAGACCCAGTACTTC. The chain links TRBV7-9 to TRBJ2-5; D call uncertain. Germline V gene data show CDR1 as SEHNR and CDR2 as FQNEAQ (reference sequence). The germline V and J ends were trimmed by 7 bases and 1 base, with 10 bases remaining between them. This CDR3 region has 13 residues.

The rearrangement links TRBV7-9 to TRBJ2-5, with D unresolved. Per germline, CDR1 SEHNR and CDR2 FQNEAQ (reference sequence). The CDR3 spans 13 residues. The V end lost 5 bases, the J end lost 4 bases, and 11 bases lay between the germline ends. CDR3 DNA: TGTGCCAGCAGCAGGGTGTACGCAGAGACCCAGTACTTC. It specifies CASSRVYAETQYF.

The CDR3 sequence: CASSSTSGTDIQYF. CDR3 in DNA: TGTGCCAGTAGTTCAACTAGCGGGACCGACATTCAGTACTTC. The rearrangement uses TRBV19 and TRBJ2-4; 10 bases map to TRBD2. V lost 5 bases and J lost 8; bases outside the gene matches: 6. Germline V gene data show CDR1 as LNHDA and CDR2 as SQIVND (reference sequence). The CDR3 has 14 amino acids.

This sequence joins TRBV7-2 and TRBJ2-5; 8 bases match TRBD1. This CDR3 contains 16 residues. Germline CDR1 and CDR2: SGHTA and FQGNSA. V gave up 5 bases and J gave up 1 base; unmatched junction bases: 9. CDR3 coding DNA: TGTGCCAGCAGCGGTTCAGGGACAGGCGTCCAAGAGACCCAGTACTTC. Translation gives CASSGSGTGVQETQYF. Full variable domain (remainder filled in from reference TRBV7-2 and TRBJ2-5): GAGVSQSPSNKVTEKGKDVELRCDPISGHTALYWYRQSLGQGLEFLIYFQGNSAPDKSGLPSDRFSAERTGGSVSTLTIQRTQQEDSAVYLCASSGSGTGVQETQYFGPGTRLLVL.

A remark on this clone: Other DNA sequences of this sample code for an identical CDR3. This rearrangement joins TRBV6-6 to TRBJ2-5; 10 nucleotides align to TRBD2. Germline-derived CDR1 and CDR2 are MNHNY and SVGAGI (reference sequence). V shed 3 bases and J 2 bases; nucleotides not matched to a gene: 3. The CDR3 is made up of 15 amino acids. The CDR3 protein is CASSYEAGGQETQYF. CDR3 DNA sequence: TGTGCCAGCAGTTATGAAGCGGGGGGGCAAGAGACCCAGTACTTC.